The rows below give T cell receptor beta chains drawn from one sample of a study of molecular identifiers for immune sequencing clone quantification. TCRdb itself ran the PCR reads through MiXCR, one entry per CDR3 protein. The sample consists of hundreds of thousands of distinct CDR3 sequences, over 25% of them appearing once. Source material: naive CD8+ T cells from blood, with Jurkat cell RNA spiked in. These receptors came from a human donor in good health. Some libraries in this study had Jurkat cell RNA spiked in. CDR3s include the opening cysteine and the closing phenylalanine or tryptophan. Each record gives: clone size, D gene, J gene, V gene, CDR3 DNA, CDR3 protein. D genes are given only for firm matches. Expanded clones get a size class; other rows say once, few or many, or leave the size out.

abundance: few; d_gene: TRBD1; j_gene: TRBJ1-6; v_gene: TRBV12-3/TRBV12-4; CDR3nt: TGTGCCAGCAGCTACAGGGGAGGGAGCTCCTATAATTCACCCCTCCACTTT; CDR3aa: CASSYRGGSSYNSPLHF
abundance: NA; d_gene: NA; j_gene: TRBJ1-5; v_gene: TRBV5-6; CDR3nt: TGTGCCAGCAGCTTGTATAGTATAGGGGGTGATCAGCCCCAGCATTTT; CDR3aa: CASSLYSIGGDQPQHF
abundance: NA; d_gene: TRBD2; j_gene: TRBJ2-7; v_gene: TRBV20-1; CDR3nt: TGCAGTGCTAGAGGGAGCGAGCGGGACCCCTACGAGCAGTACTTC; CDR3aa: CSARGSERDPYEQYF
abundance: many; d_gene: NA; j_gene: TRBJ1-1; v_gene: TRBV7-2; CDR3nt: TGTGCCAGCAGCTTAGGGTACGGGGTGAACACTGAAGCTTTCTTT; CDR3aa: CASSLGYGVNTEAFF
abundance: many; d_gene: TRBD1; j_gene: TRBJ2-7; v_gene: TRBV5-4; CDR3nt: TGTGCCAGCAAGGGACAGGGAGGGTACGAGCAGTACTTC; CDR3aa: CASKGQGGYEQYF
abundance: NA; d_gene: TRBD2; j_gene: TRBJ2-1; v_gene: TRBV12-3/TRBV12-4; CDR3nt: TGTGCCAGCAGTTTAGCGGGCCTAGCGGGGGGTGAGCAGTTCTTC; CDR3aa: CASSLAGLAGGEQFF
abundance: few; d_gene: NA; j_gene: TRBJ2-3; v_gene: TRBV12-3/TRBV12-4; CDR3nt: TGTGCCAGCAGTTCAATACCGGGACTTGCTCAATTCACAGATACGCAGTATTTT; CDR3aa: CASSSIPGLAQFTDTQYF
abundance: NA; d_gene: NA; j_gene: TRBJ1-2; v_gene: TRBV3-1; CDR3nt: TGTGCCAGCAGCCAAGATCGGAGGACAAGGCTAGGGGGCTACACCTTC; CDR3aa: CASSQDRRTRLGGYTF
abundance: NA; d_gene: NA; j_gene: TRBJ2-7; v_gene: TRBV29-1; CDR3nt: TGCAGCGTTGAGCTATATGCAGGAGGAACCACCTACGAGCAGTACTTC; CDR3aa: CSVELYAGGTTYEQYF
abundance: few; d_gene: NA; j_gene: TRBJ1-2; v_gene: TRBV2; CDR3nt: TGTGCCAGCAGTGAAGTCCCCAGCACTTATGGCTACACCTTC; CDR3aa: CASSEVPSTYGYTF